This is a list of T cell receptor beta chains from one sample in a study of CD8 T cells in ankylosing spondylitis. TCRdb re-called the 5' RACE reads through MiXCR, storing one row per CDR3 protein. Among tens of thousands of distinct CDR3 sequences listed, more than 25% were seen once. Specimen: blood, either unsorted or a sorted T cell fraction (not recorded which). The receptors were sampled from a male donor with ankylosing spondylitis or in good health (not recorded which). Each CDR3 is given with its conserved first and last residue. D genes are given only for firm matches. Expanded clones are given a class, and other clones once, few, many or no size at all.

TRBJ1-1,NA,TRBV12-3/TRBV12-4,NA,TGTGCCAGCAGTTCCCCCGCCGGCCAGCCGGACACTGAAGCTTTCTTT,CASSSPAGQPDTEAFF
TRBJ1-2,NA,TRBV2,NA,TGTGCCAGCAGGGGAGAAACAGGGTACGGCTACACCTTC,CASRGETGYGYTF
TRBJ1-2,NA,TRBV29-1,TRBD1,TGCAGCGTTGTTGGGACAGGGGGCAGCGGGGCTCGAGGCTACACCTTC,CSVVGTGGSGARGYTF
TRBJ2-7,NA,TRBV7-6,NA,TGTGCCAGCAGCTTTGGCCTAGCCTACGAGCAGTACTTC,CASSFGLAYEQYF
TRBJ1-4,few,TRBV12-3/TRBV12-4,NA,TGTGCCAGCAGTTTAAGGCAGGCCGATGAAAAACTGTTTTTT,CASSLRQADEKLFF
TRBJ1-1,NA,TRBV24-1,NA,TGTGCCACCAGTGGGCGGGACGGTGAAGCTTTCTTT,CATSGRDGEAFF
TRBJ2-3,NA,TRBV27,TRBD2,TGTGCCAGCAGTTTTCTACCGGGACTAGGATCAACAGATACGCAGTATTTT,CASSFLPGLGSTDTQYF
TRBJ2-1,NA,TRBV10-3,TRBD1,TGTGCCATCAGTTTTGGACAGGGGGCGAATGTGCAGTTCTTC,CAISFGQGANVQFF
TRBJ1-1,NA,TRBV11-2,TRBD1,TGTGCCAGCAGCCCCGGGACAGGACAGGTGAACACTGAAGCTTTCTTT,CASSPGTGQVNTEAFF
TRBJ2-7,once,TRBV5-1,TRBD1,TGCGCCAGCAGCACCGGGACAGCCACCTACGAGCAGTACTTC,CASSTGTATYEQYF
TRBJ2-1,NA,TRBV29-1,NA,TGCAGCGTTGAAGGGTCAGGCTCCGATGAGCAGTTCTTC,CSVEGSGSDEQFF
TRBJ2-7,few,TRBV9,NA,TGTGCCAGCAGCGTAGATGGAACTTTAACGTACGAGCAGTACTTC,CASSVDGTLTYEQYF
TRBJ2-5,NA,TRBV5-1,NA,TGCGCCAGCAGCTTGGTGCCCGGGGATCAAGAGACCCAGTACTTC,CASSLVPGDQETQYF
TRBJ2-3,few,TRBV7-9,NA,TGTGCCAGCAGCTTACTGCGGGAAGGGGATACGCAGTATTTT,CASSLLREGDTQYF
TRBJ2-3,NA,TRBV2,TRBD2,TGTGCCAGCAGTGAAGCTAGCGGGGGCGTGGGAGATACGCAGTATTTT,CASSEASGGVGDTQYF
TRBJ2-7,NA,TRBV7-9,TRBD1,TGTGCCAGCAGCCCTGGGGGACAGGGATGGGACGAGCAGTACTTC,CASSPGGQGWDEQYF
TRBJ2-3,NA,TRBV5-1,NA,TGCGCCAGCAGCTTAGACCTGCCGGCCGCAGATACGCAGTATTTT,CASSLDLPAADTQYF
TRBJ1-3,few,TRBV9,NA,TGTGCCAGCAGCCCCTTAGTGGACACCATATATTTT,CASSPLVDTIYF
TRBJ1-6,NA,TRBV19,TRBD1,TGTGCCACTGGGGTTGGACAGGGAGTATCACCCCTCCACTTT,CATGVGQGVSPLHF
TRBJ1-1,few,TRBV5-1,TRBD1,TGCGCCAGCAGCCCAAGCACGACAGGGGGCTTGGCTGAAGCTTTCTTT,CASSPSTTGGLAEAFF
TRBJ1-4,NA,TRBV3-1,TRBD1,TGTGCCAGCAGCCAAGAATGGCGACAGGGCGGCGAAAAACTGTTTTTT,CASSQEWRQGGEKLFF
TRBJ2-5,NA,TRBV10-3,NA,TGTGCCATCAGTACCCCAGGGAGCCAGACCCAGTACTTC,CAISTPGSQTQYF
TRBJ1-1,NA,TRBV3-1,NA,TGTGCCAGCAGCCACGGCGTGGCGGACACTGAAGCTTTCTTT,CASSHGVADTEAFF
TRBJ2-7,many,TRBV29-1,TRBD1,TGCAGCGTTCAGCCGGGACAGGGCAAGCGGGAGCAGTACTTC,CSVQPGQGKREQYF
TRBJ2-1,few,TRBV5-1,NA,TGCGCCAGCAGCCCCGAGATCGGTACGGATGAGCAGTTCTTC,CASSPEIGTDEQFF
TRBJ1-1,NA,TRBV29-1,NA,TGCAGCGTTGTCGGCTCAGGGAGGACTGAAGCTTTCTTT,CSVVGSGRTEAFF
TRBJ2-5,few,TRBV5-1,TRBD1,TGCGCCAGCAGCTCGGGACAGGTACAAGAGACCCAGTACTTC,CASSSGQVQETQYF
TRBJ2-3,NA,TRBV12-3/TRBV12-4,TRBD2,TGTGCCAGCAGTTCCTACTCTAGCGGGGGGGATACAGATACGCAGTATTTT,CASSSYSSGGDTDTQYF
TRBJ2-1,NA,TRBV6-2/TRBV6-3,TRBD1,TGTGCCAGCAGTCCCACCGGACAGGGCGGCGATGAGCAGTTCTTC,CASSPTGQGGDEQFF
TRBJ1-5,few,TRBV20-1,NA,TGCAGTGCTAGCCCTGGCGGGGGTAGCAATCAGCCCCAGCATTTT,CSASPGGGSNQPQHF
TRBJ2-1,NA,TRBV14,TRBD2,TGTGCCAGCAGCCCCCCCTGGGGCGGGAGTAGGTACAATGAGCAGTTCTTC,CASSPPWGGSRYNEQFF
TRBJ2-1,NA,TRBV7-2,TRBD2,TGTGCCAGCAGCTCGGGACTAGCACGCAATGAGCAGTTCTTC,CASSSGLARNEQFF
TRBJ2-7,NA,TRBV27,NA,TGTGCCAGCAGTTTAGACCGGGCACTAGGTACGATGTACTTC,CASSLDRALGTMYF
TRBJ1-6,few,TRBV6-1,TRBD1,TGTGCCAGCAGCACGGACAGGGCCAATTCACCCCTCCACTTT,CASSTDRANSPLHF
TRBJ2-1,NA,TRBV2,NA,TGTGCCAGCAGTGAGGAATTATATGAGCAGTTCTTC,CASSEELYEQFF
TRBJ1-1,NA,TRBV12-3/TRBV12-4,TRBD1,TGTGCCAGCAGAGGACAGGGTTACACTGAAGCTTTCTTT,CASRGQGYTEAFF
TRBJ2-7,few,TRBV20-1,NA,TGCAGTGCCCAGTCGCCAGGGCCCGAGCAGTACTTC,CSAQSPGPEQYF
TRBJ1-1,NA,TRBV6-6,NA,TGTGCCAGCAGTTTCATCGACACTGAAGCTTTCTTT,CASSFIDTEAFF
TRBJ2-2,NA,TRBV12-3/TRBV12-4,NA,TGTGCCAGCAATCAGGGGCCGACCGGGGAGCTGTTTTTT,CASNQGPTGELFF
TRBJ2-2,NA,TRBV29-1,NA,TGCAGCGTTGCGCAGGTTATCCCCGGGGAGCTGTTTTTT,CSVAQVIPGELFF